The table lists the clone carrying this T cell receptor (beta chain) with many counts. What it binds is not known. Exclusions: uncontrolled infection, other autoimmune disease, pregnancy, lactation. The study based diagnoses on clinical symptoms, serum thyroxine and TRAb, thyroid ultrasound and orbital computed tomography. The entry originates in a study of T cells in Graves' hyperthyroidism and ophthalmopathy. Amplification of TCR beta CDR3 regions was performed using RNA transcripts as template. The HTBI set primed first-round TCR CDR3 RT-PCR. Using its own MiXCR run on the multiplex PCR reads, TCRdb lists one record per CDR3 protein. The sample lists 640,000 or so distinct CDR3 sequences; roughly 14% were seen once. CDR3 length: 19 residues. The trim removed 0 bases at V and 5 bases at J, leaving 11 bases unmatched. CDR1 is SGHRS and CDR2 is YFSETQ in the germline V gene. Broader study findings: It was a median roughly 6.5 months before onset that the model predicted ophthalmopathy. Most expanded thyroid clonotypes above 0.001 also appeared in blood.

Input material: blood. This chain connects TRBV5-1 to TRBJ2-2, with 12 bases fitting TRBD2. This TCR was sampled from a woman in her forties with Graves' ophthalmopathy. DNA of the CDR3: TGCGCCAGCAGCTTGGGCCTAGCGGGAGGGCCACGAAAGACCGGGGAGCTGTTTTTT. Its translation is CASSLGLAGGPRKTGELFF.